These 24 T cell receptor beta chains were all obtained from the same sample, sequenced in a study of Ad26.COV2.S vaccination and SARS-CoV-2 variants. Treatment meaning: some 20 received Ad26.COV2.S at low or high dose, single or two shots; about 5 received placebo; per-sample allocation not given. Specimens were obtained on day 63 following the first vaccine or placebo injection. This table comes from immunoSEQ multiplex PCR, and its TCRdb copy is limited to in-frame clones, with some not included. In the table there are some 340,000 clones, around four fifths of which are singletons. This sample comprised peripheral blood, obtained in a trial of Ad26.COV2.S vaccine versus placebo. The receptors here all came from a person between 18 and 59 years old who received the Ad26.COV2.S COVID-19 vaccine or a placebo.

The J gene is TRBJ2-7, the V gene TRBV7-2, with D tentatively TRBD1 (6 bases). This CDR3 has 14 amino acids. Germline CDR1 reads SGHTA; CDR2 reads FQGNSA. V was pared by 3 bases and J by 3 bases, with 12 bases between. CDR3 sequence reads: CASSFTGPLYEQYF. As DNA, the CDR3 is TGTGCCAGCAGCTTTACAGGGCCGCTCTACGAGCAGTACTTC.

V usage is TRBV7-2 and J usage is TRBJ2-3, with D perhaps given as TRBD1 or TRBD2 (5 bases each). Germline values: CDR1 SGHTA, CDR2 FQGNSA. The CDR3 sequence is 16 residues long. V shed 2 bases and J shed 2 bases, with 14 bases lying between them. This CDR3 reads CASSLWDPRYTDTQYF. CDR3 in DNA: TGTGCCAGCAGCTTATGGGACCCCCGGTACACAGATACGCAGTATTTT.

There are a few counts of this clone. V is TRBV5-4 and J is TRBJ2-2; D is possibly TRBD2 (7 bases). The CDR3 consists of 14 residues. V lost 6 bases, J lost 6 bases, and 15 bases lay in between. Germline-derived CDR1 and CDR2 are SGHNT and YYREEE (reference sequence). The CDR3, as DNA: TGTGCCAGCACCTCGGGGGGCTACGCCGGGGAGCTGTTTTTT. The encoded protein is CASTSGGYAGELFF.

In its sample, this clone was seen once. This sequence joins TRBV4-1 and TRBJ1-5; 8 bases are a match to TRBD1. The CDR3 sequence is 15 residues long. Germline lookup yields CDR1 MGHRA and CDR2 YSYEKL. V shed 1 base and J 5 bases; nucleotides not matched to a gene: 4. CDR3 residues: CASSQVQTGDQPQHF. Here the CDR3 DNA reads TGCGCCAGCAGCCAAGTTCAGACAGGGGATCAGCCCCAGCATTTT.

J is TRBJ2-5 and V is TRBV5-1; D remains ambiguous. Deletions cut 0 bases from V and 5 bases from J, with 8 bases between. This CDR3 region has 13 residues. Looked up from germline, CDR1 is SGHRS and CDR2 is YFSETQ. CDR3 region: CASSLGPAETQYF. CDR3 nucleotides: TGCGCCAGCAGCTTGGGACCTGCGGAGACCCAGTACTTC.

In DNA form, the CDR3 reads TGCGCCAGCAGGACGTTATTCGTTATCTCGGGCACCGGGGAGCTGTTTTTT. Protein: CASRTLFVISGTGELFF. The chain recombines TRBV5-1 with TRBJ2-2; D gene ambiguous. Germline CDR1 SGHRS, CDR2 YFSETQ. V was trimmed by 5 bases and J by 4 bases, leaving 21 bases between them. The CDR3 is 17 residues long.

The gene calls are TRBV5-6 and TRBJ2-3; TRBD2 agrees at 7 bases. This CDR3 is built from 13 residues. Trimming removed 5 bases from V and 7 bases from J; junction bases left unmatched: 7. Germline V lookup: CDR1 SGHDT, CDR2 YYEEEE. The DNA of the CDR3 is TGTGCCAGCAGTTGGACTAGTAGCCATACGCAGTATTTT. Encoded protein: CASSWTSSHTQYF. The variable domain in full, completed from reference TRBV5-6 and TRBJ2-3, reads DAGVTQSPTHLIKTRGQQVTLRCSPKSGHDTVSWYQQALGQGPQFIFQYYEEEERQRGNFPDRFSGHQFPNYSSELNVNALLLGDSALYLCASSWTSSHTQYFGPGTRLTVL.

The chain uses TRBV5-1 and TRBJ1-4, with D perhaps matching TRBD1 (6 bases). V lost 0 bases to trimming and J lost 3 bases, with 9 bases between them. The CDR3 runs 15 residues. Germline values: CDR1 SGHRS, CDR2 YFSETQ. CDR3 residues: CASSLGRGPNEKLFF. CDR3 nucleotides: TGCGCCAGCAGCTTGGGCAGGGGTCCTAATGAAAAACTGTTTTTT.

The CDR3 coding sequence is TGTGCCAGCAGCTTGTTCACAGAGCTGTCAGGCACCCTCCACTTT. Translated: CASSLFTELSGTLHF. This chain joins TRBV5-6 and TRBJ1-6; D uncertain. The V gene lost 1 base and the J gene lost 14 bases, with 19 bases spanning the gap. This CDR3 has 15 amino acids. Germline CDR1 and CDR2: SGHDT and YYEEEE.

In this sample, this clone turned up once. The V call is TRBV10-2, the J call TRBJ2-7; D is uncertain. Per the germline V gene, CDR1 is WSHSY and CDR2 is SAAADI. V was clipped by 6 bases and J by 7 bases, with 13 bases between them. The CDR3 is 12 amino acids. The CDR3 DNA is TGCGCCAGCAGCCCGAGAGGTGGGGAGCAGTACTTC. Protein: CASSPRGGEQYF.

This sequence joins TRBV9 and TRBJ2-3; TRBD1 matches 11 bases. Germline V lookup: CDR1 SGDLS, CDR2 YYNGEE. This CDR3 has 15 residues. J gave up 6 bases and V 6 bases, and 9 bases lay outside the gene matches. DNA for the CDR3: TGTGCCAGCAATCCCACGGGACAGGGGGGTGATACGCAGTATTTT. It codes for CASNPTGQGGDTQYF.

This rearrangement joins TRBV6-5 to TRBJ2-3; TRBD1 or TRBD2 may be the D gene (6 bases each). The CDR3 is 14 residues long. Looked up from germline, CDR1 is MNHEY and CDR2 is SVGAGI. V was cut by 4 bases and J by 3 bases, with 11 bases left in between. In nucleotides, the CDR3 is TGTGCCAGCAGTTTGGGGGGCCAAACAGATACGCAGTATTTT. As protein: CASSLGGQTDTQYF.

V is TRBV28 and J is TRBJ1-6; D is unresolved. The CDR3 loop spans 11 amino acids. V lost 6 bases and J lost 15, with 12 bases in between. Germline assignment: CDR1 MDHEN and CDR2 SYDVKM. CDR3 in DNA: TGTGCCAGCAGGAAGACTGGCTACCTCCACTTT. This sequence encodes CASRKTGYLHF. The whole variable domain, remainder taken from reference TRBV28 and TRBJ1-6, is DVKVTQSSRYLVKRTGEKVFLECVQDMDHENMFWYRQDPGLGLRLIYFSYDVKMKEKGDIPEGYSVSREKKERFSLILESASTNQTSMYLCASRKTGYLHFGNGTRLTVT.

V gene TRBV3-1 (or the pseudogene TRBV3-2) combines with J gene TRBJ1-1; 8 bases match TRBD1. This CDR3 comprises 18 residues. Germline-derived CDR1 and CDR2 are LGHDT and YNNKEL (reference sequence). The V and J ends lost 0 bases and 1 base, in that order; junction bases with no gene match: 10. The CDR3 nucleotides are TGTGCCAGCAGCCAAGATCACCCAGGGGGCGGACCGAACACTGAAGCTTTCTTT. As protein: CASSQDHPGGGPNTEAFF.

The CDR3 DNA is TGTGCCAGCAGCTTAGATCGAGGTTTCTACGAGCAGTACTTC. Translating gives CASSLDRGFYEQYF. The chain couples TRBV11-2 to TRBJ2-7; D unresolved. Germline V CDR1 and CDR2: SGHAT, FQNNGV. Between the trimmed V and J ends, which lost 0 bases and 3 bases, there was a span of 9 bases. This CDR3 comprises 14 residues.

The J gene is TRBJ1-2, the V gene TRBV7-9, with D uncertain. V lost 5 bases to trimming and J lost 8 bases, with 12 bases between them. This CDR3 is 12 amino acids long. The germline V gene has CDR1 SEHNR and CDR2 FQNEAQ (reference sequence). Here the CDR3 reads CASSQAFAGYTF. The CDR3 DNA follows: TGTGCCAGCAGCCAGGCCTTTGCCGGCTACACCTTC. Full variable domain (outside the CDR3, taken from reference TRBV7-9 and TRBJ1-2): DTGVSQNPRHKITKRGQNVTFRCDPISEHNRLYWYRQTLGQGPEFLTYFQNEAQLEKSRLLSDRFSAERPKGSFSTLEIQRTEQGDSAMYLCASSQAFAGYTFGSGTRLTVV.

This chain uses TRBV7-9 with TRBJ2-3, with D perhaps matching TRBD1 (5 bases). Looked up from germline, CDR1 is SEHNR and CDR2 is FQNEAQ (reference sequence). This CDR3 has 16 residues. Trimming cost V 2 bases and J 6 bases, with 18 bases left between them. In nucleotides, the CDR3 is TGTGCCAGCAGCTTAACAAGCACCTCTCCAGGGGATACGCAGTATTTT. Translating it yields CASSLTSTSPGDTQYF.

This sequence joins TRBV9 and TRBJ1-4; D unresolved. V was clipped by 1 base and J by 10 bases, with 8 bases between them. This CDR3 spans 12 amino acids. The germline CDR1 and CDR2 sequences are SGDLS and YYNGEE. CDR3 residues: CASSVRDGKLFF. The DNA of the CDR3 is TGTGCCAGCAGCGTACGCGATGGAAAACTGTTTTTT.

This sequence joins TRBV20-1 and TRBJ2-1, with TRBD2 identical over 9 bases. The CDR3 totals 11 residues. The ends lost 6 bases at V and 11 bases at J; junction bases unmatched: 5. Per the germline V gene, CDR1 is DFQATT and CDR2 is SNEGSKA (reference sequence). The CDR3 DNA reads TGCAGTGCCGAGGCGGGGGGGAAGCAGTTCTTC. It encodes CSAEAGGKQFF.

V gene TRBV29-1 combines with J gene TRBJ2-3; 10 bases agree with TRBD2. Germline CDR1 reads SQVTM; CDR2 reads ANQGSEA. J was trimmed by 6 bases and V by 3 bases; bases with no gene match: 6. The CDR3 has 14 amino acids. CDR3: CSVDRLAGMDTQYF. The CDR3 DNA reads TGCAGCGTTGATCGACTAGCGGGTATGGATACGCAGTATTTT.

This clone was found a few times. The CDR3 spells CASSIVGFYEQYF. In DNA form, the CDR3 reads TGTGCCAGCAGTATTGTCGGGTTCTACGAGCAGTACTTC. This chain connects TRBV5-8 to TRBJ2-7; no clear D. The CDR3 totals 13 residues. Trimming removed 5 bases at V and 3 bases at J, with 12 bases between. Per germline, CDR1 SGHTS and CDR2 YDEGEE. Full variable domain (rest looked up from reference TRBV5-8 and TRBJ2-7): EAGVTQSPTHLIKTRGQQATLRCSPISGHTSVYWYQQALGLGLQFLLWYDEGEERNRGNFPPRFSGRQFPNYSSELNVNALELEDSALYLCASSIVGFYEQYFGPGTRLTVT.

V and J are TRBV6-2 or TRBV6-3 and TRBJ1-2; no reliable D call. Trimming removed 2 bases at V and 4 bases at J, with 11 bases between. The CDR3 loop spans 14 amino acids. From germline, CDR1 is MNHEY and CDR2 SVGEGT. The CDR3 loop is CASSYGHEGYGYTF. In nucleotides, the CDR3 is TGTGCCAGCAGTTACGGGCACGAGGGCTATGGCTACACCTTC.

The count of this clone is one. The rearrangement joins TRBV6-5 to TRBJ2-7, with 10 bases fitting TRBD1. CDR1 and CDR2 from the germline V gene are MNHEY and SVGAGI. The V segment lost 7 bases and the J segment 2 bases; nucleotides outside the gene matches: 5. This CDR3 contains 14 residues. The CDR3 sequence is CASKQGTGAYEQYF. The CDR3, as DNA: TGTGCCAGCAAGCAAGGGACAGGGGCCTACGAGCAGTACTTC.

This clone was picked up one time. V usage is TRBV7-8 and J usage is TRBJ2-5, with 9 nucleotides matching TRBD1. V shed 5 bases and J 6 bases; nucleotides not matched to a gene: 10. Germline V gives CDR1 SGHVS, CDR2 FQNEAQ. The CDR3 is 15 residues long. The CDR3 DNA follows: TGTGCCAGCAGCACCTACAGGGGGCGCGAAAAGACCCAGTACTTC. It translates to CASSTYRGREKTQYF. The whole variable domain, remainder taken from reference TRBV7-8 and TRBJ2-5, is GAGVSQSPRYKVAKRGQDVALRCDPISGHVSLFWYQQALGQGPEFLTYFQNEAQLDKSGLPSDRFFAERPEGSVSTLKIQRTQQEDSAVYLCASSTYRGREKTQYFGPGTRLLVL.